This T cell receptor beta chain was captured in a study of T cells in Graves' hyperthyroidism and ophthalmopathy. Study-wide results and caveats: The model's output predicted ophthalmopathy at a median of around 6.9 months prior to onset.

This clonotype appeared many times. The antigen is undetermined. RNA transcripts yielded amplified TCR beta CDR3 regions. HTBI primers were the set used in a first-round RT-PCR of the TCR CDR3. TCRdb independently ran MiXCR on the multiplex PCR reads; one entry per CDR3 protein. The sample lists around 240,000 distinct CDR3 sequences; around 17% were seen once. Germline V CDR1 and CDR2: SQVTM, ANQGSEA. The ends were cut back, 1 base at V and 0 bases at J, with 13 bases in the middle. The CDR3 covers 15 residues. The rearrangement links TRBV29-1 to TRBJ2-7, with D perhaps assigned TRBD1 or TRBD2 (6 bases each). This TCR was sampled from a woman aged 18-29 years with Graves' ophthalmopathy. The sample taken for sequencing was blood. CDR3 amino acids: CSVEGGGQDSYEQYF. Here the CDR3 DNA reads TGCAGCGTTGAAGGTGGGGGGCAGGACTCCTACGAGCAGTACTTC.